The 16 T cell receptor beta chains in this list originate from one sample, sequenced in a study of OX40 agonist ivuxolimab in advanced cancers. Assay: immunoSEQ multiplex PCR; the TCRdb copy retains only in-frame clones and omits some. The table has about 35,000 clones, around 70% seen once. Sequenced material: CD4+ or CD8+ T cells sorted from blood, taken in a trial of the OX40 agonist ivuxolimab. Every receptor here comes from an adult with an advanced solid tumor such as melanoma, head and neck, liver or kidney cancer.

The chain carries TRBV2 and TRBJ2-2; TRBD1 aligns across 7 bases. The length of the CDR3 is 15 residues. V trimming: 6 bases; J trimming: 2 bases; junction bases outside the gene matches: 6. In germline, CDR1 is SNHLY, CDR2 FYNNEI. The CDR3 loop reads CASSAIGGNTGELFF. CDR3 coding DNA: TGTGCCAGCAGCGCTATAGGGGGCAACACCGGGGAGCTGTTTTTT.

This rearrangement joins TRBV5-1 to TRBJ1-4; TRBD1 is a possible D gene (5 bases). The germline V gene has CDR1 SGHRS and CDR2 YFSETQ. V shed 2 bases and J shed 8 bases, with 16 bases lying between them. This CDR3 is 15 amino acids long. The CDR3 region is CASSFWNGGKEKLFF. In nucleotides, the CDR3 is TGCGCCAGCAGCTTTTGGAATGGGGGGAAGGAAAAACTGTTTTTT.

This chain links TRBV6-1 with TRBJ2-7, with D perhaps TRBD1 or TRBD2 (5 bases each). Trimming took off 6 bases at V and 2 bases at J, with 14 bases between the two ends. This CDR3 comprises 14 residues. The germline V gene encodes CDR1 MNHNS and CDR2 SASEGT. CDR3 bases: TGTGCCAGCAGGGATACGGGACGCCCCTACGAGCAGTACTTC. Its translation is CASRDTGRPYEQYF.

Remarks on this clone: The same CDR3 also results from other DNA sequences found in this sample. The chain uses TRBV7-9 and TRBJ2-1; tentative D call: TRBD1 (6 bases). The CDR3 is 12 amino acids. Germline assignment: CDR1 SEHNR and CDR2 FQNEAQ (reference sequence). Trimming left V 5 bases short and J 7 bases short, with 9 bases between. The CDR3 sequence is CASSLTGNEQFF. DNA of the CDR3: TGTGCCAGCAGCCTCACAGGGAATGAGCAGTTCTTC.

This chain uses TRBV4-2 with TRBJ2-5; a possible D gene is TRBD2 (7 bases). The CDR3 sequence is 15 residues long. Trimming took 5 bases from V and 1 from J, leaving 14 bases between them. CDR1 and CDR2 from the germline V gene are LGHNA and YNFKEQ. CDR3 in amino acids: CASSGRGGGQETQYF. CDR3 bases: TGTGCCAGCAGCGGCAGGGGCGGGGGCCAAGAGACCCAGTACTTC.

V is TRBV7-9 and J is TRBJ2-7, with 7 bases fitting TRBD1. V was clipped by 5 bases and J by 2 bases; unmatched bases: 9. The CDR3 has 15 amino acids. The germline CDR1 and CDR2 sequences are SEHNR and FQNEAQ (reference sequence). The CDR3: CASSPPSTGPYEQYF. The CDR3 DNA reads as TGTGCCAGCAGCCCACCCTCGACAGGGCCCTACGAGCAGTACTTC.

The J gene is TRBJ2-7, the V gene TRBV13; no clear D gene. Trimming shortened V by 6 bases and J by 0 bases, and 9 bases separated the two germline ends. The germline CDR1 and CDR2 sequences are PRHDT and FYEKMQ (reference sequence). The CDR3 runs to 13 residues. The CDR3, as DNA: TGTGCCAGCAGTCATAAGAGCTCCTACGAGCAGTACGTC. Its protein is CASSHKSSYEQYV.

As DNA, the CDR3 is TGCGCCAGCAGCCGGACAGGGGTCTCCCTCAAGCTAGAGACCCAGTACTTC. It codes for CASSRTGVSLKLETQYF. The chain links TRBV5-1 to TRBJ2-5, with 9 bases identical to TRBD1. There are 17 residues in the CDR3. Per the germline V gene, CDR1 is SGHRS and CDR2 is YFSETQ. Trimming took 4 bases from V and 4 from J; bases not matched to a gene: 14.

The V and J genes are TRBV19 and TRBJ2-1, with a weak D call TRBD1 (5 bases). The CDR3 is 11 residues long. The V gene lost 8 bases and the J gene lost 5 bases, with 7 bases spanning the gap. CDR1 is LNHDA, CDR2 SQIVND, per germline (reference sequence). CDR3 in amino acids: CASGADNEQFF. CDR3 nucleotide sequence: TGTGCCAGTGGGGCCGACAATGAGCAGTTCTTC. The whole variable domain, filled in from reference TRBV19 and TRBJ2-1, reads DGGITQSPKYLFRKEGQNVTLSCEQNLNHDAMYWYRQDPGQGLRLIYYSQIVNDFQKGDIAEGYSVSREKKESFPLTVTSAQKNPTAFYLCASGADNEQFFGPGTRLTVL.

The chain employs TRBV7-9 and TRBJ2-2, with 9 nucleotides matching TRBD2. This CDR3 is 18 amino acids long. The V and J ends lost 0 bases and 0 bases, in that order; junction bases with no gene match: 5. The germline gives CDR1 SEHNR, CDR2 FQNEAQ (reference sequence). Here the CDR3 DNA reads TGTGCCAGCAGCTTAGCTAGCGGGGGAACCTCGAACACCGGGGAGCTGTTTTTT. Protein product: CASSLASGGTSNTGELFF.

The chain links TRBV19 to TRBJ1-1; the D is unclear. V dropped 5 bases and J dropped 1 base, with 8 bases sitting between them. There are 13 residues in the CDR3. Germline V gives CDR1 LNHDA, CDR2 SQIVND (reference sequence). CDR3 in DNA: TGTGCCAGTAGTCGGGAATGGAACACTGAAGCTTTCTTT. Its protein is CASSREWNTEAFF.

This chain connects TRBV4-2 to TRBJ1-3; D perhaps matches TRBD1 (6 bases). This CDR3 has 14 amino acids. CDR1 LGHNA and CDR2 YNFKEQ come from the germline V gene. V gave up 4 bases and J gave up 2 bases, with 9 bases separating them. The CDR3 coding sequence is TGTGCCAGCAGCCGAGGGGGTCCTGGAAACACCATATATTTT. Protein: CASSRGGPGNTIYF.

CDR3 DNA sequence: TGTGCCAGCAGCTCTAAAGGGCCAGATACGCAGTATTTT. Translating it yields CASSSKGPDTQYF. The chain carries TRBV7-9 and TRBJ2-3; D uncertain. Trimming removed 4 bases from V and 4 bases from J, with 9 bases in between. The CDR3 sequence is 13 residues long. The germline V gene encodes CDR1 SEHNR and CDR2 FQNEAQ (reference sequence).

There are a few counts of this clone. The sample holds other DNA sequences that translate to the same CDR3. The chain is built from TRBV30 and TRBJ2-2; TRBD1 or TRBD2 may be the D gene (5 bases each). CDR3 length equals 13 residues. Between the trimmed V and J ends, which lost 3 bases and 4 bases, there was a span of 9 bases. CDR1 is GTSNPN, CDR2 SVGIG, per germline (reference sequence). CDR3 protein: CAWRKGTTGELFF. CDR3 bases: TGTGCCTGGAGAAAAGGGACCACCGGGGAGCTGTTTTTT.

The gene calls are TRBV10-3 and TRBJ2-7; D ambiguous. Trimming took off 3 bases at V and 2 bases at J, with 8 bases between the two ends. The germline gives CDR1 ENHRY, CDR2 SYGVKD. CDR3 length: 13 amino acids. CDR3 residues: CAISEYKTYEQYV. The CDR3 nucleotides read TGTGCCATCAGTGAATACAAAACCTACGAGCAGTACGTC.

The CDR3 DNA reads as TGTGCCAGAGACGGATGGAGGGGCGAACAGCCCCAGCATTTT. Its protein product is CARDGWRGEQPQHF. The chain uses TRBV11-3 and TRBJ1-5; possible D gene TRBD1, 5 bases. CDR3 length: 14 residues. The ends were cut back, 9 bases at V and 7 bases at J, with 19 bases in the middle. Germline CDR1 is SGHNT and CDR2 is YENEEA.